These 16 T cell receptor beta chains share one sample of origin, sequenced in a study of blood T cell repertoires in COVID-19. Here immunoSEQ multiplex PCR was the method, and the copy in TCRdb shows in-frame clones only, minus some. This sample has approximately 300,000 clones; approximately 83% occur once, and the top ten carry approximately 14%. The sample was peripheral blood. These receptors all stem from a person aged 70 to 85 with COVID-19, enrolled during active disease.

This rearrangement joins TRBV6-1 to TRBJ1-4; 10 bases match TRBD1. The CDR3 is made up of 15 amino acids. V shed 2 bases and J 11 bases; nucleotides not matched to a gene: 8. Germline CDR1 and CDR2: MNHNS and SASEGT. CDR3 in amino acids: CASSERQGAEWKLFF. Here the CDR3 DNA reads TGTGCCAGCAGTGAACGACAGGGGGCGGAGTGGAAACTGTTTTTT.

CDR3 bases: TGTGCCAGCAGCCCGGGACAGGGGATAGGCGAGCAGTTCTTC. Protein sequence: CASSPGQGIGEQFF. The chain couples TRBV5-4 to TRBJ2-1, with 10 nucleotides matching TRBD1. Germline V gene sequence: CDR1 SGHNT, CDR2 YYREEE (reference sequence). V was pared by 4 bases and J by 10 bases, with 8 bases of the junction left unmatched. The CDR3 consists of 14 residues.

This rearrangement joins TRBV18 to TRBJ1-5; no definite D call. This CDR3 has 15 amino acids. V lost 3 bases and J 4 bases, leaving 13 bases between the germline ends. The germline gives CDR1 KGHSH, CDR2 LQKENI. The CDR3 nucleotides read TGTGCCAGCTCACCTGGAGGCACAGAAAATCAGCCCCAGCATTTT. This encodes CASSPGGTENQPQHF.

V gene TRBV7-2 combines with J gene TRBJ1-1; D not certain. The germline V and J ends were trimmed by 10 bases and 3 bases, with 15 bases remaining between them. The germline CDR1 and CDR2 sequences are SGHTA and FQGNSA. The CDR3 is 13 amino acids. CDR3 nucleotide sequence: TGTGCCACGAAATACGCAGGCGACACTGAAGCTTTCTTT. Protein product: CATKYAGDTEAFF. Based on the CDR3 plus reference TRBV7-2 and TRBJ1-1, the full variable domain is GAGVSQSPSNKVTEKGKDVELRCDPISGHTALYWYRQSLGQGLEFLIYFQGNSAPDKSGLPSDRFSAERTGGSVSTLTIQRTQQEDSAVYLCATKYAGDTEAFFGQGTRLTVV.

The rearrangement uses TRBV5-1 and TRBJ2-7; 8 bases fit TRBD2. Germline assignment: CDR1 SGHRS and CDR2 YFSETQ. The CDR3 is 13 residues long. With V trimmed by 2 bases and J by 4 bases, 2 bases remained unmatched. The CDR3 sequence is CASSFGTSYEQYF. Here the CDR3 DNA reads TGCGCCAGCAGCTTTGGGACTAGTTACGAGCAGTACTTC.

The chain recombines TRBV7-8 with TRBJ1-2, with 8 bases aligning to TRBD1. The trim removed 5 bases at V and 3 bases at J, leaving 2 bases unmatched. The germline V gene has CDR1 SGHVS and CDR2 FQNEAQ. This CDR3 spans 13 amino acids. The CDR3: CASSPGQDYGYTF. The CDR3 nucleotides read TGTGCCAGCAGCCCGGGACAGGACTATGGCTACACCTTC.

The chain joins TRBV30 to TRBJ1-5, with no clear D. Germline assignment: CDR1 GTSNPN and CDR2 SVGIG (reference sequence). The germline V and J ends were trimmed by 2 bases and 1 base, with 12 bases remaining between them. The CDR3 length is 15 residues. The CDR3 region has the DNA TGTGCCTGGAGTTCGGGGAGAGGGAGCAATCAGCCCCAGCATTTT. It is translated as CAWSSGRGSNQPQHF.

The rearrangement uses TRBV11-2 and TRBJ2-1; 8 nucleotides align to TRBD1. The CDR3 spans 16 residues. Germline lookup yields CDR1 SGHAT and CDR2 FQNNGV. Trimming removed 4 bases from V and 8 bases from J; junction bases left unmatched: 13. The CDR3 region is CASSSRGRGQLHEQFF. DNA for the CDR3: TGTGCCAGCAGCTCCAGGGGGCGGGGCCAATTGCATGAGCAGTTCTTC.

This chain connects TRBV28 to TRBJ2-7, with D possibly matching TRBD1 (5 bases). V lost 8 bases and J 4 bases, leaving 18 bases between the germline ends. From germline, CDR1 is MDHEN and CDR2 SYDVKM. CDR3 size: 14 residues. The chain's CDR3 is CASQTGTGLYEQYF. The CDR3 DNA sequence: TGTGCCAGCCAAACCGGAACAGGTCTGTACGAGCAGTACTTC. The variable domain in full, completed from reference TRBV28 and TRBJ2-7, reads DVKVTQSSRYLVKRTGEKVFLECVQDMDHENMFWYRQDPGLGLRLIYFSYDVKMKEKGDIPEGYSVSREKKERFSLILESASTNQTSMYLCASQTGTGLYEQYFGPGTRLTVT.

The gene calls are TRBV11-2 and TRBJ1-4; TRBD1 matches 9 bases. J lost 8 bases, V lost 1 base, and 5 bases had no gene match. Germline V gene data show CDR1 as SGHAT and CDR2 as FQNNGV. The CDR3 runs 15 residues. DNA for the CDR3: TGTGCCAGCAGCTTAGGTGACAGGGGGTTCGAAAAACTGTTTTTT. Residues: CASSLGDRGFEKLFF.

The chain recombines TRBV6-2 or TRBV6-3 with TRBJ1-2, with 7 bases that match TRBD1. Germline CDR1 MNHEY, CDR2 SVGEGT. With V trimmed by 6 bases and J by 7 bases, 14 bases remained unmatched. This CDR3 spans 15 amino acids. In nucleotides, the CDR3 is TGTGCCAGCAGCCCTCGGTTTCAGGGGGAGCGTGGCTACACCTTC. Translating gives CASSPRFQGERGYTF.

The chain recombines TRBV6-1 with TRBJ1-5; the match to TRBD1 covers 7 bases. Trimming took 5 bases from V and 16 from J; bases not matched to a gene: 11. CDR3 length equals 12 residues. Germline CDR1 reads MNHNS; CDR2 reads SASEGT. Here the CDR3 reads CASSSPPGTVHF. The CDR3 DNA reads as TGTGCCAGCAGTTCGCCTCCCGGGACAGTACATTTT.

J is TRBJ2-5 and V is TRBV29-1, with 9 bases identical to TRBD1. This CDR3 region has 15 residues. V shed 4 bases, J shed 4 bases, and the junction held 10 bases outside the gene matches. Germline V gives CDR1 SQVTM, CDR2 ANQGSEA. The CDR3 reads CSVGQGVGVLETQYF. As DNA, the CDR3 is TGCAGCGTTGGACAGGGGGTGGGGGTTCTAGAGACCCAGTACTTC.

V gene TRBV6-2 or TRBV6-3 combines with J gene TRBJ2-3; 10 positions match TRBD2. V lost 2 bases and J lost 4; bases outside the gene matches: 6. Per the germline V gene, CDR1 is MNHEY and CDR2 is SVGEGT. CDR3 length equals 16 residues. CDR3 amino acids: CASSYGASGSADTQYF. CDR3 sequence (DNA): TGTGCCAGCAGTTACGGGGCTAGCGGGAGTGCAGATACGCAGTATTTT.

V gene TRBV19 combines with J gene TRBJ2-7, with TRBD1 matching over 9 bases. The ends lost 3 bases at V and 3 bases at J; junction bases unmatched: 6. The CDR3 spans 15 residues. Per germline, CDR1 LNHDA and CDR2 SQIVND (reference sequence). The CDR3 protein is CASSIRGQGDYEQYF. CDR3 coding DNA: TGTGCCAGTAGTATCCGGGGACAGGGTGACTACGAGCAGTACTTC. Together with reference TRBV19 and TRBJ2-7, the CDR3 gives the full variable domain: DGGITQSPKYLFRKEGQNVTLSCEQNLNHDAMYWYRQDPGQGLRLIYYSQIVNDFQKGDIAEGYSVSREKKESFPLTVTSAQKNPTAFYLCASSIRGQGDYEQYFGPGTRLTVT.

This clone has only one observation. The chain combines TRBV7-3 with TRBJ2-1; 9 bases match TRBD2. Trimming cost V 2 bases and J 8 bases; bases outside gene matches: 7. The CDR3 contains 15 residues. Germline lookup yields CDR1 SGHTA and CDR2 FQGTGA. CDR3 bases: TGTGCCAGCAGCTTAGCATCTAGCGGGGAATATGAGCAGTTCTTC. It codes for CASSLASSGEYEQFF.